Included here is one T cell receptor (beta chain) sequence, with context. Repertoires were generated with immunoSEQ multiplex PCR, while TCRdb's copy carries only in-frame clones and drops some. Here the sample spans 30,000 or so clones, roughly 89% being singletons. This specimen comes from a study of STAT5B mutations in CD4+ large granular lymphocyte leukemia. The clonotype originates from a human donor in good health. Sequenced input: CD4+ T cells from blood buffy coats.

The CDR3 nucleotides read TGTGCCAGCAGCTTAGACTTGACAGGATCTAACTATGGCTACACCTTC. Translation: CASSLDLTGSNYGYTF. This chain uses TRBV11-2 with TRBJ1-2, with a possible D match to TRBD1 (6 bases). The CDR3 consists of 16 residues. Germline CDR1 SGHAT, CDR2 FQNNGV. Trimming left V 0 bases short and J 0 bases short, with 11 bases between.